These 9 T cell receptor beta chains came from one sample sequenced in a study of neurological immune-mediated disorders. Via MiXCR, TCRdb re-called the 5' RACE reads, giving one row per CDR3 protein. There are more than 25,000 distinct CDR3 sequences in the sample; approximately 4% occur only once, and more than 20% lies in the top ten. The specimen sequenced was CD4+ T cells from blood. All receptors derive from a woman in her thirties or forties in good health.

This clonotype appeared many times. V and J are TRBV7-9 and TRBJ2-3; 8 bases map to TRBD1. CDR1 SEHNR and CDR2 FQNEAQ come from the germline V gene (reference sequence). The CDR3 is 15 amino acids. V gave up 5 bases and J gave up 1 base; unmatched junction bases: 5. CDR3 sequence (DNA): TGTGCCAGCAGCCCCGGACAGGGCGGCACAGATACGCAGTATTTT. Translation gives CASSPGQGGTDTQYF.

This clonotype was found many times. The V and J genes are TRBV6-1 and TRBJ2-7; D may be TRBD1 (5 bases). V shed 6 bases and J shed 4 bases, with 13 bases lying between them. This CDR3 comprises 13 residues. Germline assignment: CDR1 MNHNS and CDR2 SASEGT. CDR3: CASRDNLGYEQYF. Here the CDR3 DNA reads TGTGCCAGCAGGGACAACTTGGGTTACGAGCAGTACTTC.

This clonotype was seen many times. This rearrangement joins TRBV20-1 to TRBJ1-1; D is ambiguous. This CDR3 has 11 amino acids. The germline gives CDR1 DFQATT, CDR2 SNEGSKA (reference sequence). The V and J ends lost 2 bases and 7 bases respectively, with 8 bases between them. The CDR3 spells CSARRQLEAFF. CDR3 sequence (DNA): TGCAGTGCTAGAAGGCAACTTGAAGCTTTCTTT.

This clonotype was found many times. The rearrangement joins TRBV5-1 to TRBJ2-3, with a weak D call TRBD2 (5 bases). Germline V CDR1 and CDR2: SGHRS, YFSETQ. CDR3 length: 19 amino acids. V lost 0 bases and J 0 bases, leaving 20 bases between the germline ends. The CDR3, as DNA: TGCGCCAGCAGCTTGGACCGGCTCCCTCTAGCTTGGAGCACAGATACGCAGTATTTT. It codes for CASSLDRLPLAWSTDTQYF.

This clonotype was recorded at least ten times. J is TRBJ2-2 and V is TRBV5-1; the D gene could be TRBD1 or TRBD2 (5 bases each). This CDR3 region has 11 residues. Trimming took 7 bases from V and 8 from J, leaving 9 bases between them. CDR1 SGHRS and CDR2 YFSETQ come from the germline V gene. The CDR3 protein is CASSREGELFF. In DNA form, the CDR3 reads TGCGCCAGCTCCAGGGAGGGGGAGCTGTTTTTT.

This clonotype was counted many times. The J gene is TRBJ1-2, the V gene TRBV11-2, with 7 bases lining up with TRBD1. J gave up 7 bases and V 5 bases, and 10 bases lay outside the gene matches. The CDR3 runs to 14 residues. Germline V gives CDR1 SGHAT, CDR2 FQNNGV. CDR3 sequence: CASSEGQVSLGYTF. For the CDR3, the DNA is TGTGCCAGCAGCGAAGGACAGGTGTCCCTTGGCTACACCTTC.

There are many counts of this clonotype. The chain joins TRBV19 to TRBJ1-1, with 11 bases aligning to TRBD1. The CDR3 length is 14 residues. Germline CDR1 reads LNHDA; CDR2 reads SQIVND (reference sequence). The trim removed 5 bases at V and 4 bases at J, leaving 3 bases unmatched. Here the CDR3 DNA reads TGTGCCAGTAGTGCCGGGACAGGGGGCACTGAAGCTTTCTTT. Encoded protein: CASSAGTGGTEAFF.

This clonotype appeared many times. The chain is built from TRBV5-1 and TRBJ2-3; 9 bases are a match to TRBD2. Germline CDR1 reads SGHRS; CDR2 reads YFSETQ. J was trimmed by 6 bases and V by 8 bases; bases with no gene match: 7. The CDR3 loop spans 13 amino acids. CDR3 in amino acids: CASSGSFGDTQYF. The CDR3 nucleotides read TGCGCCAGTAGCGGGAGTTTTGGGGATACGCAGTATTTT.

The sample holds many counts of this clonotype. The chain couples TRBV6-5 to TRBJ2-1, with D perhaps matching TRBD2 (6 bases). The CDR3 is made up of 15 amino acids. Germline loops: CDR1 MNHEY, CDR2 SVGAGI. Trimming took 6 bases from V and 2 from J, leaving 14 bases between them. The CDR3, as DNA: TGTGCCAGCAGCCGCTCTAGCGTAACCTACAATGAGCAGTTCTTC. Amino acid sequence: CASSRSSVTYNEQFF.